The T cell receptor (beta chain) under discussion was sequenced for a study of blood T cells in healthy people across ages. Study background: Template switching picked up about one barcoded beta molecule for each two T cells. The study, taken as a whole, reports: Unsorted PBMCs prevented conclusive naive versus antigen-experienced comparison. More naive CD4+ cells and higher diversity marked long-lived donors relative to aged donors.

The CDR3 extends over 15 amino acids. The germline CDR1 and CDR2 sequences are ENHRY and SYGVKD. V lost 7 bases, J lost 2 bases, and 8 bases stayed unmatched. Only a few counts were recorded for this clonotype. Its antigen remains unknown. The use of a sample-barcoded 5' primer and a J-beta primer mix characterized a second PCR of roughly 6 to 11 cycles. MiXCR, run by TCRdb on the 5' RACE reads, gives a single entry per CDR3 protein. The table shows around 1,600,000 distinct CDR3 sequences, with roughly 43% occurring only once. Material for sequencing was blood. The receptor comes from a woman aged 18 to 35 in good health. This rearrangement joins TRBV10-3 to TRBJ1-2, with 9 nucleotides matching TRBD1. This chain's CDR3 is CAINPGTGPNYGYTF. The CDR3 bases are TGTGCCATCAACCCTGGGACAGGGCCCAACTATGGCTACACCTTC.